This T cell receptor beta chain comes out of a study of blood T cells in healthy people across ages. The CDR3 runs to 14 residues. V lost 2 bases and J 11 bases, leaving 18 bases between the germline ends. Germline values: CDR1 MNHEY, CDR2 SVGEGT. In each sample, at least 6 million PBMCs were isolated. It was with a sample-barcoded 5' primer and a J-beta primer mix that a second PCR of roughly 7 to 12 cycles was run. TCRdb redid the calling of the 5' RACE reads with MiXCR, one entry per CDR3 protein. The sample contains some 880,000 distinct CDR3 sequences, around 34% of which appear only once. The sample consisted of blood. This chain connects TRBV6-2 or TRBV6-3 to TRBJ2-5; possibly TRBD1 for D (6 bases). The origin of this receptor is a man in his late teens or twenties in good health. DNA for the CDR3: TGTGCCAGCAGTTACCTCACAGGGTCCAATGAGCAGTACTTC. Its protein product is CASSYLTGSNEQYF.